This T cell receptor beta chain emerged from a study of blood T cell repertoires in COVID-19. Across the study: Whether acute or convalescent, the COVID-19 samples came from the United States, Italy and Spain. T cells, B-cell-depleted T cells, or PBMCs provided the cDNA or gDNA that served as material.

Germline V gene sequence: CDR1 MGHDK, CDR2 SYGVNS. V was cut by 3 bases and J by 8 bases, with 19 bases left in between. CDR3 length: 16 residues. The authors' processing: Amplification of reference gene primers was used by the study to estimate nucleated cell counts. Sequenced by immunoSEQ multiplex PCR; TCRdb stores in-frame clones only, minus some. The DNA was the basis for D and trimming; V, J and clone size are from that table. The data hold approximately 300,000 clones, with 83% observed a single time. The sample taken for sequencing was peripheral blood. The rearrangement uses TRBV25-1 and TRBJ1-4, with D perhaps matching TRBD1 (5 bases). This TCR came from a woman aged 45-65 years with acute or convalescent COVID-19. The CDR3: CASSDGGGVESEKLFF. The CDR3 region has the DNA TGTGCCAGCAGTGATGGGGGAGGGGTCGAGTCCGAAAAACTGTTTTTT. The full variable domain, in which reference TRBV25-1 and TRBJ1-4 provide the parts outside the CDR3, is EADIYQTPRYLVIGTGKKITLECSQTMGHDKMYWYQQDPGMELHLIHYSYGVNSTEKGDLSSESTVSRIRTEHFPLTLESARPSHTSQYLCASSDGGGVESEKLFFGSGTQLSVL.